The 4 T cell receptor beta chains below come from one sample, sequenced in a study of T-cell reconstitution after alpha-beta-depleted transplantation in children. This sample's TCRbeta library carried unique molecular identifier barcodes. One entry per CDR3 protein results from TCRdb running MiXCR on the PCR reads. The data hold about 900,000 distinct CDR3 sequences, with about 26% observed a single time. The sequencing here drew on PBMCs, mostly from graft donor cells, taken 360 days after TCRalphabeta/CD19-depleted stem cell transplant. The receptors were gathered from a boy less than two years old who had a stem cell transplant for SCID, so the T cells may come from the graft donor.

The DNA of the CDR3 is TGTGCCAGCAGTTTACAGGGGGTGATGACTGGAAACACCATATATTTT. Translation gives CASSLQGVMTGNTIYF. The chain links TRBV28 to TRBJ1-3; TRBD1 aligns across 7 bases. Germline assignment: CDR1 MDHEN and CDR2 SYDVKM. The CDR3 loop spans 16 amino acids. With 2 bases clipped from V and 2 bases from J, the junction kept 6 bases outside the gene matches.

In this sample, this clonotype turned up once. The chain has TRBV5-1 and TRBJ2-7; D perhaps matches TRBD2 (5 bases). V dropped 4 bases and J dropped 2 bases, with 10 bases sitting between them. Germline V gene lookup returns CDR1 SGHRS and CDR2 YFSETQ. The CDR3 is 13 amino acids. The CDR3 sequence: CASSIKEAYEQYF. CDR3 bases: TGCGCCAGCAGCATTAAGGAGGCCTACGAGCAGTACTTC.

V is TRBV5-1 and J is TRBJ2-2; the D is unclear. The CDR3 runs 14 residues. The germline V gene has CDR1 SGHRS and CDR2 YFSETQ. V was shortened by 2 bases and J by 4 bases, with 9 bases between the two germline ends. CDR3 residues: CASSFIWGTGELFF. The CDR3 DNA is TGCGCCAGCAGCTTTATCTGGGGCACCGGGGAGCTGTTTTTT.

The chain carries TRBV20-1 and TRBJ1-3; the D is unclear. The CDR3 sequence is 14 residues long. Germline V CDR1 and CDR2: DFQATT, SNEGSKA (reference sequence). The ends were cut back, 4 bases at V and 0 bases at J, with 10 bases in the middle. The CDR3 DNA sequence: TGCAGTGCTACTTCACCGCTCTCTGGAAACACCATATATTTT. Its protein is CSATSPLSGNTIYF.